The clone carrying this T cell receptor (beta chain) was found many times. As yet, its antigen is unknown. The sample comes from a study of neurological immune-mediated disorders. Regarding the study as a whole: The study found no CDR3 amino acid sequences shared by expanded clones across subjects, suggesting private repertoires in all groups.

The time point was: longitudinal time-point 2. Each TCR transcript was tagged with a 10-nucleotide random UMI during 5'RACE. A single record per CDR3 protein comes from TCRdb applying MiXCR to the 5' RACE reads. The sample carries roughly 48,000 distinct CDR3 sequences, about an eighth recorded once. The sequencing input was PBMCs. The receptor's source is a male donor with HTLV-1-associated myelopathy (HAM/TSP).

CDR3 bases: TGCGCCAGCAGCCCTCACACTAGCGGGGACAATGAGCAGTTCTTC. It translates to CASSPHTSGDNEQFF. The genes are TRBV4-1 and TRBJ2-1; 10 bases map to TRBD2. Germline CDR1 is MGHRA and CDR2 is YSYEKL. The trim removed 4 bases at V and 5 bases at J, leaving 5 bases unmatched. CDR3 length: 15 amino acids.